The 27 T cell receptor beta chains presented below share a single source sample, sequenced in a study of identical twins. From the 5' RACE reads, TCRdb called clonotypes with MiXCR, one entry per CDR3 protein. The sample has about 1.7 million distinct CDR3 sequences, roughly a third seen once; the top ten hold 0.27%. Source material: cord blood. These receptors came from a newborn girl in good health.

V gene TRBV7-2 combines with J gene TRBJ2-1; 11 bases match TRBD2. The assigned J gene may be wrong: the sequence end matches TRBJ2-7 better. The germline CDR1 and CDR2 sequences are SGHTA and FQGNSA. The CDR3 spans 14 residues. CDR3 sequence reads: CASSLIAGGNEQYF. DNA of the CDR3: TGTGCCAGCAGCCTTATAGCGGGAGGGAATGAGCAGTACTTC.

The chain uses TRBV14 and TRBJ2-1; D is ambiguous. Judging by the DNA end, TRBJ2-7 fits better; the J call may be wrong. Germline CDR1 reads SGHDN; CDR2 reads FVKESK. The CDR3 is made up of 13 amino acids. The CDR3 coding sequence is TGTGCCAGCAGCGTCCGGAACAACAATGAGCAGTACTTC. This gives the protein CASSVRNNNEQYF.

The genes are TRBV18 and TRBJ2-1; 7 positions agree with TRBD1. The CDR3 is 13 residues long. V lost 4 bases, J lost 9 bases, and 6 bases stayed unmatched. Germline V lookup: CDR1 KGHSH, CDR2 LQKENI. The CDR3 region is CASSRTGALEQFF. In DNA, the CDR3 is TGTGCCAGCTCACGGACAGGAGCGCTTGAGCAGTTCTTC.

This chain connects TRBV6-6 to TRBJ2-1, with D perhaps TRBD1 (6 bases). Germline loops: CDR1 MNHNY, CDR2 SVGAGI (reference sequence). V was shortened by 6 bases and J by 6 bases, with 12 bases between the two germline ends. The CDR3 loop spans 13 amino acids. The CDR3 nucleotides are TGTGCCAGCAGCCGTGACAGGTTCAATGAGCAGTTCTTC. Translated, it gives CASSRDRFNEQFF.

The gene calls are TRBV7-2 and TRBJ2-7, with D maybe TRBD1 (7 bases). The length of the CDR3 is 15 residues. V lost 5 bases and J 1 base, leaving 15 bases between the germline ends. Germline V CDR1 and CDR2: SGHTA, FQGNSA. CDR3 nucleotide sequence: TGTGCCAGCAGCCCCGCGGGGACAGAGTCCTACGAGCAGTACTTC. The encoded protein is CASSPAGTESYEQYF.

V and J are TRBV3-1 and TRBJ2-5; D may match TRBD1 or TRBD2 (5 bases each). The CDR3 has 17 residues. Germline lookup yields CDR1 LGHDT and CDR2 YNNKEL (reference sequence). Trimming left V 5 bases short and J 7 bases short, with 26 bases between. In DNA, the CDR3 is TGTGCCAGCAGCAAAACTGCCCTAGGGACGGAAGTGGCGACCCAGTACTTC. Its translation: CASSKTALGTEVATQYF.

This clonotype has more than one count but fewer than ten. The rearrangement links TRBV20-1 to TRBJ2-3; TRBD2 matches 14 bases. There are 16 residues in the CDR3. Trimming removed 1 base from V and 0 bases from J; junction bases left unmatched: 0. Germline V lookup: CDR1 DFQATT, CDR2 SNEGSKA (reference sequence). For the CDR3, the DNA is TGCAGTGCTAGAGGGACTAGCGGGGGGAGCACAGATACGCAGTATTTT. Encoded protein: CSARGTSGGSTDTQYF.

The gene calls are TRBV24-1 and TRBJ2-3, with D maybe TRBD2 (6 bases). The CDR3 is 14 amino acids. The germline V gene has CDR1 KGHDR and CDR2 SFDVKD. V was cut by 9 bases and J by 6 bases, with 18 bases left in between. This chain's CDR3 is CATPLAVMGDTQYF. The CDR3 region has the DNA TGTGCCACCCCCTTAGCGGTTATGGGGGATACGCAGTATTTT.

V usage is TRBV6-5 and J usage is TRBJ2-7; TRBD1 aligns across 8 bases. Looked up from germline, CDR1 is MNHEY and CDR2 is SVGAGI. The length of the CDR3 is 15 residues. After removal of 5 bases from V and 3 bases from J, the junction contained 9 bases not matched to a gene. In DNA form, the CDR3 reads TGTGCCAGCAGTCTATATCAGGGGGCGGGCTACGAGCAGTACTTC. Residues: CASSLYQGAGYEQYF.

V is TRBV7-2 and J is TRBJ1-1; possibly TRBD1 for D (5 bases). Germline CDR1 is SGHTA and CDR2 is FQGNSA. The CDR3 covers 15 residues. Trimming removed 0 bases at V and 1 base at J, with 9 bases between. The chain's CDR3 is CASSLAFQGNTEAFF. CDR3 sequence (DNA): TGTGCCAGCAGCTTAGCCTTCCAGGGGAACACTGAAGCTTTCTTT.

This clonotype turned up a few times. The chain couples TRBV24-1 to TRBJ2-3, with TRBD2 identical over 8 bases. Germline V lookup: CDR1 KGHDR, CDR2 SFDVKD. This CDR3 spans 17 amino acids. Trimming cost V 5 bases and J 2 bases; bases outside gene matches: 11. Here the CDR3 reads CATSVTTSELFTDTQYF. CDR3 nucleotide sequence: TGTGCCACCAGTGTTACGACTAGCGAGCTCTTCACAGATACGCAGTATTTT.

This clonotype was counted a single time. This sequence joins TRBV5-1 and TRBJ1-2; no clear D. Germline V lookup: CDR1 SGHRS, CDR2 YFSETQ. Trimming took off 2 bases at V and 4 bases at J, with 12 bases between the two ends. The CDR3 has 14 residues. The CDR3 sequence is CASSLNSVTYGYTF. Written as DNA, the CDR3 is TGCGCCAGCAGCTTAAACAGCGTAACCTATGGCTACACCTTC.

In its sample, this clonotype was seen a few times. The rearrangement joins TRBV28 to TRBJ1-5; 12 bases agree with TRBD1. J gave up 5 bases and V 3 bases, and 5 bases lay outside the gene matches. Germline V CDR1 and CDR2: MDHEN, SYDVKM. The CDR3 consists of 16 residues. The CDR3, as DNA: TGTGCCAGCAGTTTTAGGGACAGGGGGCTCGATCAGCCCCAGCATTTT. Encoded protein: CASSFRDRGLDQPQHF.

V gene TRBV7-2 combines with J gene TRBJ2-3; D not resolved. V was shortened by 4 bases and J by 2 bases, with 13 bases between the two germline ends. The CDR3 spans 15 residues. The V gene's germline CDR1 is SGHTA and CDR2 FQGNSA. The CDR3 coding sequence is TGTGCCAGCAGCTCCCCGACACCCTTCACAGATACGCAGTATTTT. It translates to CASSSPTPFTDTQYF.

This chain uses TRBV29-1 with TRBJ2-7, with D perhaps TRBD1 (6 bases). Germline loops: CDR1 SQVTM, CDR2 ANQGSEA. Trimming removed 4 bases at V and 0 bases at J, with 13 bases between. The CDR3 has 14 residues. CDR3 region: CSVAPGALSYEQYF. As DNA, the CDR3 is TGCAGCGTTGCTCCAGGGGCCCTCTCCTACGAGCAGTACTTC.

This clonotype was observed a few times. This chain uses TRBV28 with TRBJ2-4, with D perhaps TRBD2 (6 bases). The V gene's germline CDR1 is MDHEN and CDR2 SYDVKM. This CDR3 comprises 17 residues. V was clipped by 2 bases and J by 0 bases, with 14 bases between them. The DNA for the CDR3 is TGTGCCAGCAGTTTAGAGAGCCTAGCGTTAGCCAAAAACATTCAGTACTTC. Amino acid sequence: CASSLESLALAKNIQYF. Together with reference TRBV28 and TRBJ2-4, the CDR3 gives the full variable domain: DVKVTQSSRYLVKRTGEKVFLECVQDMDHENMFWYRQDPGLGLRLIYFSYDVKMKEKGDIPEGYSVSREKKERFSLILESASTNQTSMYLCASSLESLALAKNIQYFGAGTRLSVL.

The chain's CDR3 is CASSFYPGGPYNEQYF. CDR3 bases: TGCGCCAGCAGCTTTTATCCGGGAGGGCCCTACAATGAGCAGTACTTC. V is TRBV5-1 and J is TRBJ2-7; 8 bases agree with TRBD2. Trimming took 2 bases from V and 7 from J; bases not matched to a gene: 14. This CDR3 has 16 amino acids. CDR1 and CDR2 (germline): SGHRS, YFSETQ.

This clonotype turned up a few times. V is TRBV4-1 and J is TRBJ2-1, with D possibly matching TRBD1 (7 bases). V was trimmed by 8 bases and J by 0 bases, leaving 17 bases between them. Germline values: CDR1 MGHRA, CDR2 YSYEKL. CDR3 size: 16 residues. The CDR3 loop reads CASSKTGEASYNEQFF. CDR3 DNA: TGCGCCAGCTCAAAAACAGGGGAGGCCTCCTACAATGAGCAGTTCTTC.

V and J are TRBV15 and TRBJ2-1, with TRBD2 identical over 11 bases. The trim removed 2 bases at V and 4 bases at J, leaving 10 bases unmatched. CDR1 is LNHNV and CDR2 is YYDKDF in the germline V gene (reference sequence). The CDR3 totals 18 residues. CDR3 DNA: TGTGCCACCAGCAGATCTTTGTACGTAGCGGGGGGGTACAATGAGCAGTTCTTC. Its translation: CATSRSLYVAGGYNEQFF.

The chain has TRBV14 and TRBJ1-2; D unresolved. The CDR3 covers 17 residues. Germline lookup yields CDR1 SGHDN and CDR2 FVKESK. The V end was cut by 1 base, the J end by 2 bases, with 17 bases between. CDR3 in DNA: TGTGCCAGCAGCCAAGTTTTCGGGTTGGCGGTGAACTATGGCTACACCTTC. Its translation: CASSQVFGLAVNYGYTF.

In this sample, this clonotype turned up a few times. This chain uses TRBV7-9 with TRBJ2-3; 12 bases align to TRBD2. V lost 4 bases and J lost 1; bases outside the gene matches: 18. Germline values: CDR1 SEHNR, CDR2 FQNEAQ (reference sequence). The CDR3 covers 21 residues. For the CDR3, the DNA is TGTGCCAGCAGCTACTCTGGTGTTGTCATTAGACTAGCGGGAGGCACAGATACGCAGTATTTT. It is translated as CASSYSGVVIRLAGGTDTQYF.

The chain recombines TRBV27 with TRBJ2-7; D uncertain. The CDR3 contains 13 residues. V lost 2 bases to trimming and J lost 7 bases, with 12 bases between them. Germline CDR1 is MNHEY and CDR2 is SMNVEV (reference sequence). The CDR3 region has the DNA TGTGCCAGCAGTTTAGACCCTCACCGGGAGCAGTACTTC. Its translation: CASSLDPHREQYF.

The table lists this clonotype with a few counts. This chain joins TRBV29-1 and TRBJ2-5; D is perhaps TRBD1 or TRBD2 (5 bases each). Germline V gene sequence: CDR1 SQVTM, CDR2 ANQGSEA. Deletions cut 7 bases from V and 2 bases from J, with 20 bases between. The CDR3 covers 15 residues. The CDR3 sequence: CSAPIGALPQETQYF. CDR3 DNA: TGCAGCGCCCCCATCGGGGCCCTTCCTCAAGAGACCCAGTACTTC.

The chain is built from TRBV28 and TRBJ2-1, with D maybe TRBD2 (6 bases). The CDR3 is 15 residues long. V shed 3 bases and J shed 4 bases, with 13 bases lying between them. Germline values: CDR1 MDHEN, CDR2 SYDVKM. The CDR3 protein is CASSFGLAPYNEQFF. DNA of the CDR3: TGTGCCAGCAGTTTCGGTCTAGCGCCTTACAATGAGCAGTTCTTC.

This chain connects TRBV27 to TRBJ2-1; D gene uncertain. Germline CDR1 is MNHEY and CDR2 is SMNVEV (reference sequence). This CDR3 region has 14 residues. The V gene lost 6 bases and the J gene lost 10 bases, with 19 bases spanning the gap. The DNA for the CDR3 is TGTGCCAGCAGGGTCCGCAGGTCTTCCTACGAGCAGTTCTTC. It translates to CASRVRRSSYEQFF.

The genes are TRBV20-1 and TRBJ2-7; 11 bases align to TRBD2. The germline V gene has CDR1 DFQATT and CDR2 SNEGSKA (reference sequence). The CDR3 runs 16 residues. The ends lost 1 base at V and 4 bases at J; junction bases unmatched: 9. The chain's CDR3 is CSARAPSSGRIYEQYF. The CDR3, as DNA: TGCAGTGCTAGAGCCCCCTCTAGCGGGAGGATATACGAGCAGTACTTC.

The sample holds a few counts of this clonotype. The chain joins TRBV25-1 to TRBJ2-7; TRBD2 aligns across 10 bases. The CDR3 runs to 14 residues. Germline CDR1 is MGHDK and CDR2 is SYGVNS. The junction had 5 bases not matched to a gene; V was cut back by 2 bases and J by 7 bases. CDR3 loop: CASSELAGDNEQYF. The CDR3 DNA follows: TGTGCCAGCAGTGAACTAGCGGGAGACAATGAGCAGTACTTC.